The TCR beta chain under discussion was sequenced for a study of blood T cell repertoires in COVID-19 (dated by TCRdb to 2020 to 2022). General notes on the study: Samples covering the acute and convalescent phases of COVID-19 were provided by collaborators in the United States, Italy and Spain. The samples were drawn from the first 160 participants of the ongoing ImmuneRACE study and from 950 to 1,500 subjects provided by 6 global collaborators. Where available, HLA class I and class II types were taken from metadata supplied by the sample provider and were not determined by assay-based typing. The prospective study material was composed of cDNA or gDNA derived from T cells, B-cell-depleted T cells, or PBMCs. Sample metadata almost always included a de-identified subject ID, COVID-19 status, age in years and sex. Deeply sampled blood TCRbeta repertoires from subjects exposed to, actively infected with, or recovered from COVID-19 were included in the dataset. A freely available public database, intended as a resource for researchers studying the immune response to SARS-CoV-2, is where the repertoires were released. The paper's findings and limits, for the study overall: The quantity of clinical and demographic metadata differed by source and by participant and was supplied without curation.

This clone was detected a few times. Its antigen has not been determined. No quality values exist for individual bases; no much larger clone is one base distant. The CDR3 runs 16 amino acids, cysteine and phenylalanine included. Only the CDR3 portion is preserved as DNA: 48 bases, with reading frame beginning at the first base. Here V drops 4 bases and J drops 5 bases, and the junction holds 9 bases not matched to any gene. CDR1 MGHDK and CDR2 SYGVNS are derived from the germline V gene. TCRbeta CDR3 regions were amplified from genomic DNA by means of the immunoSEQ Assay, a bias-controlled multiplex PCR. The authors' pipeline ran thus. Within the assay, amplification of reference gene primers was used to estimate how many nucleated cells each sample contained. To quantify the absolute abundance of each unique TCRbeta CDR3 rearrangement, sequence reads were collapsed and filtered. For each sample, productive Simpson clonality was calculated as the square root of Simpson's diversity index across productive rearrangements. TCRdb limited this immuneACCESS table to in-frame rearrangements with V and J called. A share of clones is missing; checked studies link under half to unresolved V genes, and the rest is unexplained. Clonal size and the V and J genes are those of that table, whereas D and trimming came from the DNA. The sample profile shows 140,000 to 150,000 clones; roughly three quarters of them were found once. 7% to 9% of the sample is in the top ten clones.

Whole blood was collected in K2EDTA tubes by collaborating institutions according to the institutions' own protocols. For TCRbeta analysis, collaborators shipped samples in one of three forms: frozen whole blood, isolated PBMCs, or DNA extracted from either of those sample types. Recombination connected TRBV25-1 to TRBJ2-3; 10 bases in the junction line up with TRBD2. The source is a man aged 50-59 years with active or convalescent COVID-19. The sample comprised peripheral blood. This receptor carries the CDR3 CASSAKLAGLKDTQYF. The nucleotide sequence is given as TGTGCCAGCAGTGCAAAACTAGCGGGATTAAAAGATACGCAGTATTTT.